One sample yielded the 9 T cell receptor beta chains listed below, sequenced in a study of T cells after yellow fever vaccination. TCRdb used MiXCR to reprocess the 5' RACE reads, holding one entry per CDR3 protein. The profile shows some 560,000 distinct CDR3 sequences, roughly 19% of them singletons. The sequenced sample was PBMCs, obtained 15 days after the yellow fever booster vaccination. The receptor source for this set is a young man who received the YFV17D yellow fever vaccine.

This clonotype was observed a few times. This rearrangement joins TRBV7-8 to TRBJ2-3; 14 nucleotides agree with TRBD2. From germline, CDR1 is SGHVS and CDR2 FQNEAQ. This CDR3 contains 15 residues. The V and J ends lost 10 bases and 5 bases, in that order; junction bases with no gene match: 8. The CDR3, as DNA: TGTGCCACCTCGGGACTAGCGGGAGCGGGAGATACGCAGTATTTT. Protein: CATSGLAGAGDTQYF.

V and J are TRBV7-2 and TRBJ2-4; the D is unclear. Per germline, CDR1 SGHTA and CDR2 FQGNSA. The length of the CDR3 is 14 residues. V lost 5 bases and J lost 4, with 12 bases in between. The CDR3 DNA is TGTGCCAGCAGCCCCCCCCAAGGAAAAAACATTCAGTACTTC. Its protein is CASSPPQGKNIQYF. Based on the CDR3 plus reference TRBV7-2 and TRBJ2-4, the full variable domain is GAGVSQSPSNKVTEKGKDVELRCDPISGHTALYWYRQSLGQGLEFLIYFQGNSAPDKSGLPSDRFSAERTGGSVSTLTIQRTQQEDSAVYLCASSPPQGKNIQYFGAGTRLSVL.

This clonotype showed up just a few times. The chain carries TRBV20-1 and TRBJ1-1; D is unresolved. The germline V and J ends were trimmed by 0 bases and 0 bases, with 8 bases remaining between them. CDR1 is DFQATT and CDR2 is SNEGSKA in the germline V gene (reference sequence). The CDR3 contains 14 residues. DNA of the CDR3: TGCAGTGCTAGAGAGTTCGTGGTGAACACTGAAGCTTTCTTT. Amino acids: CSAREFVVNTEAFF.

V is TRBV20-1 and J is TRBJ2-4, with a tentative D call TRBD2 (5 bases). The V and J ends lost 4 bases and 3 bases respectively, with 10 bases between them. There are 13 residues in the CDR3. Germline CDR1 reads DFQATT; CDR2 reads SNEGSKA (reference sequence). In DNA, the CDR3 is TGCAGTGCTATAGACTACGGCAAAAACATTCAGTACTTC. Translating gives CSAIDYGKNIQYF.

Points on this clonotype: One junction end disagrees with the germline gene, perhaps due to a read error. This rearrangement joins TRBV7-9 to TRBJ2-5; 8 bases align to TRBD2. This CDR3 region has 13 residues. Germline V gene lookup returns CDR1 SEHNR and CDR2 FQNEAQ (reference sequence). This CDR3 reads CASSLAGTSGGLF. DNA of the CDR3: TGTGCCAGCAGCTTAGCTGGAACTAGCGGAGGTTTGTTC.

The V gene is TRBV11-1, the J gene TRBJ1-4, with 8 bases fitting TRBD1. The CDR3 is 18 amino acids. Germline V gives CDR1 SGHAT, CDR2 FQDESV (reference sequence). The J segment lost 0 bases and the V segment lost 5 bases, leaving 11 bases of the junction unmatched. The CDR3 bases are TGTGCCAGCAGCCCCATTTTGGGACAGGCAGCAACTAATGAAAAACTGTTTTTT. Translating it yields CASSPILGQAATNEKLFF.

This clonotype was detected a few times. Compared with germline, one end of the junction differs, possibly owing to a read error. The gene calls are TRBV7-2 and TRBJ2-6, with 8 positions matching TRBD1. The germline gives CDR1 SGHTA, CDR2 FQGNSA. The CDR3 runs 13 residues. CDR3 sequence: CASSLARDRYPIF. CDR3 bases: TGTGCCAGCAGCTTAGCACGGGACAGGTATCCTATCTTC. The full variable domain, with the rest looked up from reference TRBV7-2 and TRBJ2-6, is GAGVSQSPSNKVTEKGKDVELRCDPISGHTALYWYRQSLGQGLEFLIYFQGNSAPDKSGLPSDRFSAERTGGSVSTLTIQRTQQEDSAVYLCASSLARDRYPIFGAGSRLTVL.

In DNA form, the CDR3 reads TGTGCCAGCAGTTTCAGCACAGGGAACGAGCAGTACTTC. It specifies CASSFSTGNEQYF. The chain carries TRBV12-3 or TRBV12-4 and TRBJ2-7; D perhaps matches TRBD1 (6 bases). Between the trimmed V and J ends, which lost 3 bases and 5 bases, there was a span of 11 bases. CDR3 length equals 13 residues.

This clonotype occurred once. The chain employs TRBV5-5 and TRBJ2-7; the D is unclear. The CDR3 contains 14 residues. Germline V CDR1 and CDR2: SGHKS, YYEKEE (reference sequence). V lost 1 base and J lost 2, with 10 bases in between. The CDR3 spells CASSLQVGTYEQYF. The DNA of the CDR3 is TGTGCCAGCAGCTTGCAGGTGGGAACCTACGAGCAGTACTTC. Supplemented by reference TRBV5-5 and TRBJ2-7, the full variable domain reads DAGVTQSPTHLIKTRGQQVTLRCSPISGHKSVSWYQQVLGQGPQFIFQYYEKEERGRGNFPDRFSARQFPNYSSELNVNALLLGDSALYLCASSLQVGTYEQYFGPGTRLTVT.